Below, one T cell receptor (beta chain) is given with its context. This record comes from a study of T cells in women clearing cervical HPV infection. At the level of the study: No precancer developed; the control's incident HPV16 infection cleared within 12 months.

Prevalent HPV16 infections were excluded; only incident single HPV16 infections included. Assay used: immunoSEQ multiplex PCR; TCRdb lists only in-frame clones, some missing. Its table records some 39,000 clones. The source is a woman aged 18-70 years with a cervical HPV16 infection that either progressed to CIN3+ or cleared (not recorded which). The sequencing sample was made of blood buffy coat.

The CDR3 region is CSVESGTGTYEQYF. CDR3 bases read: TGCAGTGTGGAATCCGGGACAGGGACGTACGAG. The rearrangement uses TRBV20-1 and TRBJ2-7; 9 positions agree with TRBD1. The read gets to within 3 residues of the CDR3 end, and the germline J gene fills in the rest. The trim removed 7 bases at V and 4 bases at J, leaving 11 bases unmatched. The V gene's germline CDR1 is DFQATT and CDR2 SNEGSKA (reference sequence). The CDR3 length is 14 residues.